Given below is one T cell receptor beta chain in context. Partitioning of CD4+ cells yielded a CD45RA+ naive subset and a CD45RA-negative memory subset. The data were taken from a study of shared clonotypes between healthy human individuals. J gave up 5 bases and V 8 bases, and 11 bases lay outside the gene matches. The CDR3 runs to 15 residues. Germline V gives CDR1 MNHNS, CDR2 SASEGT. Sequenced by immunoSEQ multiplex PCR; TCRdb stores in-frame clones only, minus some. The sample yields roughly 2.4 million clones, about 94% seen once. Sequencing was carried out using naive CD4+ T cells sorted from blood. Subset described: CD45RA+ positively selected. The V and J genes are TRBV6-1 and TRBJ2-2; TRBD1 matches at 7 bases. The origin of this receptor is a man between 18 and 29 years old in good health. Here the CDR3 DNA reads TGTGCCAGCGGGTCGACAGGGTCTTGGACCGGGGAGCTGTTTTTT. As protein: CASGSTGSWTGELFF.